This passage covers 12 T cell receptor beta chains from one sample sequenced in a study of metastatic and nonmetastatic thyroid tumors. Until they underwent thyroid surgery, no patient had received any treatment. With MiXCR, TCRdb called clones anew from the PCR reads. The sample yields fewer than 100,000 clones, just under 15% seen once. The sample was blood. These receptors were collected from a female donor with papillary thyroid cancer or a benign thyroid nodule (not recorded which). Some clones in this sample may be carry-over from other donors' samples.

This clone has a handful of counts. One base away lies a much larger clone, so this may be a sequencing read error. The same CDR3 can be traced to other DNA sequences in this sample. The CDR3 DNA reads as TGCAGTGCTAGGAAAGAGGGAAACACTGAAGCTTTCTTC. It encodes CSARKEGNTEAFF. The V and J genes are TRBV20-1 and TRBJ1-1; the D is unclear. CDR1 is DFQATT and CDR2 is SNEGSKA in the germline V gene (reference sequence). The CDR3 contains 13 residues.

The rearrangement links TRBV13 to TRBJ2-7, with 8 bases identical to TRBD1. The CDR3 runs 19 residues. V lost 6 bases, J lost 1 base, and 20 bases stayed unmatched. Per the germline V gene, CDR1 is PRHDT and CDR2 is FYEKMQ (reference sequence). The chain's CDR3 is CASRTNRGATILPSYEQYF. The DNA for the CDR3 is TGTGCCAGCAGGACAAACAGGGGGGCAACCATTTTACCATCCTACGAGCAGTACTTC.

This clone was picked up many times. The chain combines TRBV3-1 with TRBJ2-7; D is perhaps TRBD1 or TRBD2 (6 bases each). Deletions cut 1 base from V and 6 bases from J, with 10 bases between. Germline V lookup: CDR1 LGHDT, CDR2 YNNKEL (reference sequence). This CDR3 is 13 amino acids long. The CDR3 region has the DNA TGTGCCAGCAGCCAAGTGGGGGGCGGCGAGCAGTACTTC. Its translation: CASSQVGGGEQYF.

This clone appeared a few times. A read error is possible here, since a much larger clone lies one base away. The genes are TRBV10-1 and TRBJ2-3; D unclear. Germline V lookup: CDR1 WNHNN, CDR2 SYGVQD (reference sequence). V lost 5 bases to trimming and J lost 0 bases, with 9 bases between them. The CDR3 runs to 14 residues. CDR3 loop: CASSTTPSTDTQYF. The CDR3, as DNA: TGCGCCAGCAGTACTACTCCTAGCACAGATACGCAGTATTTT.

The sample holds many counts of this clone. The CDR3 sequence is CATSRVGRGYEQYF. The CDR3 DNA sequence: TGTGCCACCAGCAGAGTAGGGAGGGGCTACGAGCAGTACTTC. V gene TRBV15 combines with J gene TRBJ2-7; 7 nucleotides agree with TRBD2. CDR1 and CDR2 from the germline V gene are LNHNV and YYDKDF (reference sequence). V lost 1 base and J lost 3; bases outside the gene matches: 3. This CDR3 comprises 14 residues.

This clone was seen repeatedly, ten times or more. The V gene is TRBV7-2, the J gene TRBJ2-7; the D gene is possibly TRBD2 (5 bases). Germline-derived CDR1 and CDR2 are SGHTA and FQGNSA. The CDR3 spans 14 residues. V lost 5 bases and J 1 base, leaving 12 bases between the germline ends. As DNA, the CDR3 is TGTGCCAGCAGCCCAAACGGGGAGTCCTACGAGCAGTACTTC. The encoded protein is CASSPNGESYEQYF.

This clone was counted at least ten times. The CDR3 sequence: CASSYLTGSSYEQYF. In DNA form, the CDR3 reads TGTGCCAGCAGTTACCTGACAGGAAGCTCCTACGAGCAGTACTTC. The chain carries TRBV6-6 and TRBJ2-7, with a weak D call TRBD1 (6 bases). The CDR3 is made up of 15 amino acids. The germline CDR1 and CDR2 sequences are MNHNY and SVGAGI (reference sequence). V was pared by 2 bases and J by 0 bases, with 11 bases between.

This clone was counted many times. This rearrangement joins TRBV4-2 to TRBJ2-7; D remains unclear. The CDR3 is 14 residues long. Per the germline V gene, CDR1 is LGHNA and CDR2 is YNFKEQ. V was clipped by 0 bases and J by 4 bases, with 10 bases between them. The CDR3 DNA reads as TGTGCCAGCAGCCAAGAAGCCGGAGATTACGAGCAGTACTTC. Its protein product is CASSQEAGDYEQYF.

This clone was seen at least ten times. The V and J genes are TRBV28 and TRBJ2-7; the D gene could be TRBD1 or TRBD2 (5 bases each). This CDR3 region has 12 residues. Germline loops: CDR1 MDHEN, CDR2 SYDVKM. V lost 3 bases and J 6 bases, leaving 9 bases between the germline ends. The CDR3 protein is CASSFGASEQYF. Written as DNA, the CDR3 is TGTGCCAGCAGTTTCGGGGCGTCCGAGCAGTACTTC. The complete variable domain, with remaining parts taken from reference TRBV28 and TRBJ2-7, reads DVKVTQSSRYLVKRTGEKVFLECVQDMDHENMFWYRQDPGLGLRLIYFSYDVKMKEKGDIPEGYSVSREKKERFSLILESASTNQTSMYLCASSFGASEQYFGPGTRLTVT.

This clone was seen many times. Additional DNA sequences in this sample encode the identical CDR3. The chain has TRBV5-1 and TRBJ2-5; D is unresolved. Trimming removed 7 bases from V and 2 bases from J, with 12 bases in between. This CDR3 comprises 13 residues. Germline V CDR1 and CDR2: SGHRS, YFSETQ. The CDR3: CASAVAGQETQYF. The CDR3 bases are TGCGCCAGCGCGGTGGCAGGACAAGAGACCCAGTACTTC.

Turning to this clone: A read error may be the cause here, since a much bigger clone is one base away. This chain links TRBV20-1 with TRBJ2-7; D may be TRBD1 or TRBD2 (5 bases each). Per the germline V gene, CDR1 is DFQATT and CDR2 is SNEGSKA (reference sequence). The CDR3 is made up of 11 amino acids. CDR3 nucleotides: TGCAGTGCTAAGGGGACCTACGAGCATTACTTC. Translating gives CSAKGTYEHYF.

V gene TRBV9 combines with J gene TRBJ2-1; 9 nucleotides align to TRBD2. This CDR3 is built from 19 residues. Germline-derived CDR1 and CDR2 are SGDLS and YYNGEE. V trimming: 1 base; J trimming: 7 bases; junction bases outside the gene matches: 18. CDR3 residues: CASSVYGDGGLAGMNEQFF. In DNA form, the CDR3 reads TGTGCCAGCAGCGTATACGGGGATGGGGGGCTAGCGGGGATGAATGAGCAGTTCTTC.